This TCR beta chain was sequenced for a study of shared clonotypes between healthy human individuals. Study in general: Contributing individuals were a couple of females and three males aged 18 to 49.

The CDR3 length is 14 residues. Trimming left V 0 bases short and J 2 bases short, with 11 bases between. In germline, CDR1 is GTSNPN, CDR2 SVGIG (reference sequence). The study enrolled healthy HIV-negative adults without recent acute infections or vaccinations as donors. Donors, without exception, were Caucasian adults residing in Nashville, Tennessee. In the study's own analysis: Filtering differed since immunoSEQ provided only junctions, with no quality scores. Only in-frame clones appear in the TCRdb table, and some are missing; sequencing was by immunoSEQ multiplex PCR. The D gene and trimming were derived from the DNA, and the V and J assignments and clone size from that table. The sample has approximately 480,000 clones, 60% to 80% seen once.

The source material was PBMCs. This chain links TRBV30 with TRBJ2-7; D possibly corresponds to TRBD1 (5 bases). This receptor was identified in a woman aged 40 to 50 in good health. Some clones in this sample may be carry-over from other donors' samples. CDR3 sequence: CAWSVGATTYEQYF. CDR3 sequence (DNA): TGTGCCTGGAGTGTAGGGGCTACAACCTACGAGCAGTACTTC.